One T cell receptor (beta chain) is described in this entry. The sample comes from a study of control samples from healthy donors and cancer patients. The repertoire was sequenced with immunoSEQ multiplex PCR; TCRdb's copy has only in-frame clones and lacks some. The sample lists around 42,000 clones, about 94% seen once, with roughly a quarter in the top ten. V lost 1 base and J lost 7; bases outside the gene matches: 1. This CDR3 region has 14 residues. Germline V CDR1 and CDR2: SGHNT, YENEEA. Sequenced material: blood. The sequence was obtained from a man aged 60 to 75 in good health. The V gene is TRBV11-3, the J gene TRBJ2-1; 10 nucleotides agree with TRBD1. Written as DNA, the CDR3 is TGTGCCAGCAGCTTAGGGACAGGGGGAAATGAGCAGTTCTTC. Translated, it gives CASSLGTGGNEQFF.